This T cell receptor beta chain was recovered during a study of cytomegalovirus exposure and HLA in healthy donors. Study findings and constraints: Reportedly, TCR beta sequences accurately predicted HLA-A and HLA-B alleles in most subjects.

Germline V gene sequence: CDR1 SEHNR, CDR2 FQNEAQ (reference sequence). After removal of 5 bases from V and 4 bases from J, the junction contained 17 bases not matched to a gene. The CDR3 runs 18 residues. As concerns this clone: Its antigen is unidentified.

A multiplex PCR was run with 60 Vbeta primers and 13 Jbeta primers. Some clones are missing from TCRdb's copy, which holds only in-frame ones; the method was immunoSEQ multiplex PCR. This sample has about 86,000 clones, with 75% to 85% found just once. Material: PBMCs. This receptor was identified in a middle-aged woman in good health and CMV-seropositive. The chain couples TRBV7-9 to TRBJ2-3, with 8 bases matching TRBD2. The DNA for the CDR3 is TGTGCCAGCAGCCCGGGGGGGGCGGGAGAGAGAATCGCAGATACGCAGTATTTT. Translating it yields CASSPGGAGERIADTQYF.